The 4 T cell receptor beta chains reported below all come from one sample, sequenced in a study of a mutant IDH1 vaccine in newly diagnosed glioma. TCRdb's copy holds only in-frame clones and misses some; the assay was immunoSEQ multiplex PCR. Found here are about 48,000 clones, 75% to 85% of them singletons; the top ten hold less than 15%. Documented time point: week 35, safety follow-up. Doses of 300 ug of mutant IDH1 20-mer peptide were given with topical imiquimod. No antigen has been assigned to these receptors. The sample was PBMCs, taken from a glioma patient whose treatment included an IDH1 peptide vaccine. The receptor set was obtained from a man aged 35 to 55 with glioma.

The CDR3 DNA reads TGTGCCAGCAGCCAATGGGACGGGAACACCGGGGAGCTGTTTTTT. Translation gives CASSQWDGNTGELFF. This chain links TRBV7-7 with TRBJ2-2; possibly TRBD1 or TRBD2 for D (5 bases each). Trimming left V 5 bases short and J 1 base short, with 11 bases between. CDR1 is SSHAT, CDR2 FNYEAQ, per germline (reference sequence). The CDR3 spans 15 residues.

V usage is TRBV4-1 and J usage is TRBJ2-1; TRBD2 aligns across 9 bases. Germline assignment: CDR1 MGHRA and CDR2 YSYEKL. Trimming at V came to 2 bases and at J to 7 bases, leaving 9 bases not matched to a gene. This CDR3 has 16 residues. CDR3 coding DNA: TGCGCCAGCAGCCAACTTCGACTAGCGGCATTGAATGAGCAGTTCTTC. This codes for CASSQLRLAALNEQFF.

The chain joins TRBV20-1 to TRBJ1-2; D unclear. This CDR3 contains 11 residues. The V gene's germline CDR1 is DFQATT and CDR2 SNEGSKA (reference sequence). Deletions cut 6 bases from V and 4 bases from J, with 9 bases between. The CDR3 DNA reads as TGCAGTGCCCCGGAGCCCTATGGCTACACCTTC. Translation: CSAPEPYGYTF.

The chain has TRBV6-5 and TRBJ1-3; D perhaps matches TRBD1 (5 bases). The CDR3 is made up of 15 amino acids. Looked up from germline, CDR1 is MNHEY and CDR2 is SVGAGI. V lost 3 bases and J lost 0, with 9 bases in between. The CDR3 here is CASSYGAPSGNTIYF. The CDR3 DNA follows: TGTGCCAGCAGTTATGGGGCCCCCTCTGGAAACACCATATATTTT.